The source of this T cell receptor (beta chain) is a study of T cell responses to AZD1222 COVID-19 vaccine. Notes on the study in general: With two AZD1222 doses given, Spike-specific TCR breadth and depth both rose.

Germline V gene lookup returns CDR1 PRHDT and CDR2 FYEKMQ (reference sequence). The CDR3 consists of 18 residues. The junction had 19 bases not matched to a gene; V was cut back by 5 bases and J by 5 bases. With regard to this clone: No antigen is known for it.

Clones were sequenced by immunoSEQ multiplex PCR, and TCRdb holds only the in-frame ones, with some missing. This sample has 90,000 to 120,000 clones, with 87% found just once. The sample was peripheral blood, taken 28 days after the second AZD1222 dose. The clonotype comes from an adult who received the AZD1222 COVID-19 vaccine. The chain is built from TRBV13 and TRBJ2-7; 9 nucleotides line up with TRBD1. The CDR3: CASSADLKPGQGIDEQYF. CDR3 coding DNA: TGTGCCAGCAGCGCCGACCTGAAACCGGGACAGGGTATCGACGAGCAGTACTTC.